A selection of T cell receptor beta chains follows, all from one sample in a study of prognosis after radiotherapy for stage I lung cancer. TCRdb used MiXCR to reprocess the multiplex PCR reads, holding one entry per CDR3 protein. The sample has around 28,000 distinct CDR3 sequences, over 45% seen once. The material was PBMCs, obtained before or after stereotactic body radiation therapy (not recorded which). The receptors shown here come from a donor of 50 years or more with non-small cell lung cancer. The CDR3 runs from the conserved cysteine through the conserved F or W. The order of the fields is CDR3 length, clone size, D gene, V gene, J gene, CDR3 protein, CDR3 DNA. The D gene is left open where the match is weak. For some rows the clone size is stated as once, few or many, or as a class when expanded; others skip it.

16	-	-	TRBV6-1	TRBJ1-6	CASSEASPDNTGPLRF	TGTGCCAGCAGTGAAGCCTCCCCTGATAATACTGGGCCCCTCCGCTTT
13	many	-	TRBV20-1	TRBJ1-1	CSARGWGDTEAFF	TGCAGTGCTAGAGGCTGGGGGGACACTGAAGCTTTCTTT
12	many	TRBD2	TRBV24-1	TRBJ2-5	CATSPTGGTQYF	TGTGCCACCAGTCCGACGGGGGGGACCCAGTACTTC
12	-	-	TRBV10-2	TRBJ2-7	CASSDGSKEQYF	TGCGCCAGCAGTGATGGTTCCAAGGAGCAGTACTTC
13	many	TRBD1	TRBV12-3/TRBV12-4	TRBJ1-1	CASIQTGGTEAFF	TGTGCCAGCATCCAGACAGGGGGCACTGAAGCTTTCTTT
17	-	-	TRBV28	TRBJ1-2	CASSFSTWGKANYCYTF	TGTGCCAGCAGTTTTTCGACATGGGGCAAGGCTAACTATTGCTACACCTTC
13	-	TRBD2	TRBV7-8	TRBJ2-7	CANSGLAVYEQYF	TGTGCCAACAGCGGGCTAGCGGTATACGAGCAGTACTTC
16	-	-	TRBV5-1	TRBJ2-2	CASSAQGLYNTGELFF	TGCGCCAGCAGCGCGCAGGGGTTATACAACACCGGGGAGCTGTTTTTT
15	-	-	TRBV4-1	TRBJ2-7	CASSQDGTTSYEQYF	TGCGCCAGCAGCCAAGACGGTACAACCAGCTACGAGCAGTACTTC
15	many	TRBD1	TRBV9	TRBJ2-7	CASSAGTGVIYEQYF	TGTGCCAGCAGCGCGGGGACAGGGGTTATCTACGAGCAGTACTTC
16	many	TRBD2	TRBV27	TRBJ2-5	CASKPLLAAGAETQYF	TGTGCCAGCAAGCCCCTTCTAGCGGCTGGTGCGGAGACCCAGTACTTC
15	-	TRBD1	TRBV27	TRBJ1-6	CASRKQGGMESPLHF	TGTGCCAGCAGAAAACAGGGGGGGATGGAATCACCCCTCCACTTT
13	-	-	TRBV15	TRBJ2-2	CAIRRELYGELFF	TGTGCCATCAGACGGGAGTTGTACGGGGAGTTGTTTTTT
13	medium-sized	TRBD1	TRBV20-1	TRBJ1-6	CSATGTVNSPLHF	TGCAGTGCTACCGGGACAGTTAATTCACCCCTCCACTTT
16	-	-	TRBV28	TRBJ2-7	CAITLSRGRGSGEQYF	TGTGCTATCACCCTCAGCCGAGGGCGGGGTTCGGGGGAGCAGTACTTC
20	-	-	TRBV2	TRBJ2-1	CASTLFSGLVPRTSYNEQFF	TGTGCCAGCACCCTATTTTCGGGCCTAGTGCCTCGTACCTCCTACAATGAGCAGTTCTTC
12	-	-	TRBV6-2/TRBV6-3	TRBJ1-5	CASMETDQPQHF	TGTGCCAGCATGGAGACAGATCAACCCCAGCATTTT
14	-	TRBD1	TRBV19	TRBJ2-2	CASRGDRTTGELFF	TGTGCCAGTAGGGGGGACAGGACTACCGGGGAGCTGTTTTTT
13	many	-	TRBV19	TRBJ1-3	CASDRGNRDTIYF	TGTGCCAGTGACCGGGGGAATCGGGACACCATATATTTT
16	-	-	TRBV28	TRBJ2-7	CASSLGALFRRQGQYF	TGTGCCAGTAGTTTGGGCGCACTCTTCCGGAGGCAAGGGCAGTACTTC
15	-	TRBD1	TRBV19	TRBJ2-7	CASSSMTGAGYEQYF	TGTGCCAGTAGCTCAATGACAGGGGCGGGCTACGAGCAGTACTTC
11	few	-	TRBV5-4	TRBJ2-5	CASSLEETQYF	TGTGCCAGCAGCTTGGAAGAGACCCAGTACTTC
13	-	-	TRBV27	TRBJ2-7	CASRRLGGAEQYF	TGTGCCAGCAGGCGCCTGGGGGGGGCCGAGCAGTACTTC
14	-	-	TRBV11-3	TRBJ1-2	CASSSSGAHYGYTF	TGTGCCAGCAGCTCGAGCGGGGCGCACTATGGCTACACCTTC
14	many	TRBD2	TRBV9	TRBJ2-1	CASSPLSGSNEQFF	TGTGCCAGCAGCCCACTTAGCGGGAGCAATGAGCAGTTCTTC
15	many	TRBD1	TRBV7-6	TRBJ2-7	CASSPRQGRVYEQYF	TGTGCCAGCAGCCCCAGACAGGGTAGGGTGTACGAGCAGTACTTC
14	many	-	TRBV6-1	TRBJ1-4	CASSTGGTNEKLFF	TGTGCCAGCAGTACCGGTGGGACTAATGAAAAACTGTTTTTT
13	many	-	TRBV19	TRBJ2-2	CASSNPNTGELFF	TGTGCCAGTAGTAACCCGAACACCGGGGAGCTGTTTTTT
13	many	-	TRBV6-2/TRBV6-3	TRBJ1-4	CASSWTFNEKLFF	TGTGCCAGCAGTTGGACCTTTAATGAAAAACTGTTTTTT
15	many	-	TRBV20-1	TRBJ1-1	CSARWGRRENTEAFF	TGCAGTGCTAGATGGGGGCGGCGGGAAAACACTGAAGCTTTCTTT
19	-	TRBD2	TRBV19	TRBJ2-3	CASSIGSKRGAGGRNTQYF	TGTGCCAGTAGTATAGGCTCGAAGAGGGGGGCGGGAGGACGAAATACGCAGTATTTT
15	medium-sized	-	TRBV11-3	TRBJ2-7	CASSLSRTAAYEQYF	TGTGCCAGCAGCTTATCGCGTACGGCGGCCTACGAGCAGTACTTC
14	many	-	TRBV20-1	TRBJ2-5	CSARDLQNQETQYF	TGCAGTGCTAGAGATCTACAAAACCAAGAGACCCAGTACTTC
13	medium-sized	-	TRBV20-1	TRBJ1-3	CSASGGAGNTIYF	TGCAGTGCTAGTGGGGGCGCGGGAAACACCATATATTTT
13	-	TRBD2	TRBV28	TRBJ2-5	CASRTGGGETQYF	TGTGCCAGCAGAACAGGCGGGGGAGAGACCCAGTACTTC
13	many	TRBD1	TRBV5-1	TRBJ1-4	CASRQGAGEKLFF	TGCGCCAGCAGGCAGGGGGCCGGAGAAAAACTGTTTTTT
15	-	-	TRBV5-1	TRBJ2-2	CASSFAASSTGELFF	TGTGCCAGCAGCTTTGCGGCCAGCAGCACCGGGGAGCTGTTTTTT
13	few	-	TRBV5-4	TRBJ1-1	CASSLAQSPEAFF	TGTGCCAGCAGCCTGGCCCAGAGCCCTGAAGCTTTCTTT
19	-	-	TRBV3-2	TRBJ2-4	CASSQEASGREVGQNIQYF	TGTGCCAGCAGCCAAGAAGCTAGCGGGAGGGAGGTGGGCCAAAACATTCAGTACTTC
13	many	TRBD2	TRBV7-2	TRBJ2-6	CASSRGVTNVLTF	TGTGCCAGCAGCCGGGGGGTTACCAACGTCCTGACTTTC
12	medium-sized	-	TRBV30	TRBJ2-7	CAWSQYSYEQYF	TGTGCCTGGAGTCAGTACTCCTACGAGCAGTACTTC
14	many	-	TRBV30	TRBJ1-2	CAGTQRGFARGYTF	TGTGCCGGGACCCAAAGGGGGTTCGCTAGGGGCTACACCTTC
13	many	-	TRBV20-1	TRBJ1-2	CSASEQGRYGYTF	TGCAGTGCATCTGAACAGGGTCGCTATGGCTACACCTTC
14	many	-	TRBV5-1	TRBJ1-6	CASSSGTHNSPLHF	TGCGCCAGCAGCTCAGGGACACATAATTCACCCCTCCACTTT
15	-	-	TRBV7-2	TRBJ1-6	CASSLATGLGSPLHF	TGTGCCAGCAGCTTAGCGACGGGATTGGGCTCACCCCTCCACTTT
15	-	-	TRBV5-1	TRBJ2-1	CASSLTGNPLDEQFF	TGCGCCAGCAGCTTGACGGGCAACCCTCTGGATGAGCAGTTCTTC
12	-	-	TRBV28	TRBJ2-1	CAISSGMDEQFF	TGTGCCATCAGTTCGGGAATGGATGAGCAGTTCTTC
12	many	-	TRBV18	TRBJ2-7	CASSLGRYEQYF	TGTGCCAGCTCACTAGGACGTTACGAGCAGTACTTC
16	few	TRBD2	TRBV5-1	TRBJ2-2	CASSYVGGLNTGELFF	TGCGCCAGCAGCTACGTGGGGGGGTTGAACACCGGGGAGCTGTTTTTT
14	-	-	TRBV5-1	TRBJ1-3	CASSLVWAGYTIYF	TGCGCCAGCAGCTTGGTGTGGGCCGGATACACCATATATTTT
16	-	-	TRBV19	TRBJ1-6	CASSLIHGANNSPLHF	TGTGCCAGTAGTCTCATTCACGGGGCCAACAATTCACCCCTCCACTTT
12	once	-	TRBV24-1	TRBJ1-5	CATANPDQPQHF	TGTGCCACAGCTAATCCTGATCAGCCCCAGCATTTT
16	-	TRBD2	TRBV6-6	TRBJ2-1	CASSYSSTSGSHEQFF	TGTGCCAGCAGCTACTCGAGTACTAGCGGGAGTCATGAGCAGTTCTTC